These 8 T cell receptor beta chains were sequenced from one sample in a study of identical twins. TCRdb re-analysed the 5' RACE reads in MiXCR, keeping a single row per CDR3 protein. The sample lists 1.5 million to 2 million distinct CDR3 sequences, roughly a third occurring once. Sequenced input: cord blood. Receptors originate from a newborn girl in good health.

The sample holds a few counts of this clonotype. V is TRBV7-9 and J is TRBJ1-6; D gene ambiguous. V was cut by 1 base and J by 7 bases, with 8 bases left in between. The CDR3 is 14 amino acids. Germline V gene data show CDR1 as SEHNR and CDR2 as FQNEAQ (reference sequence). Here the CDR3 reads CASSLGAWNSPLHF. For the CDR3, the DNA is TGTGCCAGCAGCTTAGGGGCCTGGAATTCACCCCTCCACTTT. The complete variable domain, with remaining parts taken from reference TRBV7-9 and TRBJ1-6, reads DTGVSQNPRHKITKRGQNVTFRCDPISEHNRLYWYRQTLGQGPEFLTYFQNEAQLEKSRLLSDRFSAERPKGSFSTLEIQRTEQGDSAMYLCASSLGAWNSPLHFGNGTRLTVT.

This clonotype appeared a few times. The genes are TRBV6-5 and TRBJ1-2; 9 nucleotides match TRBD1. The J segment lost 6 bases and the V segment lost 6 bases, leaving 8 bases of the junction unmatched. The CDR3 totals 14 residues. Germline V gene lookup returns CDR1 MNHEY and CDR2 SVGAGI. The CDR3 coding sequence is TGTGCCAGCAGCCACGCCGACAGGGGGGATGGCTACACCTTC. It is translated as CASSHADRGDGYTF.

V is TRBV4-1 and J is TRBJ1-4; D is ambiguous. The CDR3 is made up of 13 amino acids. CDR1 is MGHRA, CDR2 YSYEKL, per germline. Trimming cost V 3 bases and J 5 bases, with 7 bases left between them. The CDR3 nucleotides are TGCGCCAGCAGCCACAGGCTAAATGAAAAACTGTTTTTT. This encodes CASSHRLNEKLFF.

This clonotype was observed a handful of times. V usage is TRBV5-1 and J usage is TRBJ2-7; D not resolved. The CDR3 runs 14 residues. V gave up 0 bases and J gave up 4 bases, with 11 bases separating them. Germline V lookup: CDR1 SGHRS, CDR2 YFSETQ. In DNA form, the CDR3 reads TGCGCCAGCAGCTTGGCCGCCTCCATATACGAGCAGTACTTC. It translates to CASSLAASIYEQYF.

This clonotype showed up just a few times. The V and J genes are TRBV20-1 and TRBJ2-3, with D hard to call. This CDR3 comprises 14 residues. Trimming stripped 1 base from V and 2 bases from J, with 10 bases between. Germline V gene lookup returns CDR1 DFQATT and CDR2 SNEGSKA (reference sequence). The CDR3 DNA is TGCAGTGCTAGAGTTCGGGCTGACACAGATACGCAGTATTTT. Protein: CSARVRADTDTQYF.

Many counts were recorded for this clonotype. This chain connects TRBV28 to TRBJ2-3; D is undetermined. This CDR3 is 12 amino acids long. Trimming removed 9 bases from V and 2 bases from J, with 9 bases in between. The V gene's germline CDR1 is MDHEN and CDR2 SYDVKM. CDR3 protein: CASRFSTDTQYF. For the CDR3, the DNA is TGTGCCAGTCGGTTCTCCACAGATACGCAGTATTTT.

The chain carries TRBV5-1 and TRBJ2-2; 11 bases are a match to TRBD2. The CDR3 length is 17 residues. V shed 1 base, J shed 7 bases, and the junction held 9 bases outside the gene matches. CDR1 and CDR2 (germline): SGHRS, YFSETQ. The CDR3 here is CASSLPRLAGYGGELFF. The DNA of the CDR3 is TGCGCCAGCAGCTTGCCCCGACTAGCGGGGTACGGCGGGGAGCTGTTTTTT. Complete variable domain (other parts from reference TRBV5-1 and TRBJ2-2): KAGVTQTPRYLIKTRGQQVTLSCSPISGHRSVSWYQQTPGQGLQFLFEYFSETQRNKGNFPGRFSGRQFSNSRSEMNVSTLELGDSALYLCASSLPRLAGYGGELFFGEGSRLTVL.

This clonotype came up a few times. The rearrangement links TRBV24-1 to TRBJ2-5; 7 bases match TRBD1. The germline gives CDR1 KGHDR, CDR2 SFDVKD. V was clipped by 5 bases and J by 0 bases; unmatched bases: 2. The CDR3 is made up of 14 amino acids. This CDR3 reads CATSATGYQETQYF. CDR3 in DNA: TGTGCCACCAGTGCGACAGGGTACCAAGAGACCCAGTACTTC.